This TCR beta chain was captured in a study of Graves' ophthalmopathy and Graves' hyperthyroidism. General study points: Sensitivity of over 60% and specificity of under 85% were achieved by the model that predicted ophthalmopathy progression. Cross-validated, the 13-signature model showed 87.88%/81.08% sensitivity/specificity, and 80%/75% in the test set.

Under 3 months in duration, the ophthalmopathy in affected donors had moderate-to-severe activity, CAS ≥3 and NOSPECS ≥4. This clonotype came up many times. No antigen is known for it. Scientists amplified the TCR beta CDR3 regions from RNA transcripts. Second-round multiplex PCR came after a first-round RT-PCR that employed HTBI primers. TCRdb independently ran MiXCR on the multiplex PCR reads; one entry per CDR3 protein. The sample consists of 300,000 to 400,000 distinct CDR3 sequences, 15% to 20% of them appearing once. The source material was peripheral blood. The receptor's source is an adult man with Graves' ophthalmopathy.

CDR3: CASSSRTDYGYTF. The CDR3 coding sequence is TGTGCCAGTAGTTCTAGGACAGATTATGGCTACACCTTC. The V call is TRBV19, the J call TRBJ1-2, with D tentatively TRBD1 (6 bases). This CDR3 is 13 amino acids long. Germline-derived CDR1 and CDR2 are LNHDA and SQIVND (reference sequence). V was trimmed by 5 bases and J by 5 bases, leaving 12 bases between them.